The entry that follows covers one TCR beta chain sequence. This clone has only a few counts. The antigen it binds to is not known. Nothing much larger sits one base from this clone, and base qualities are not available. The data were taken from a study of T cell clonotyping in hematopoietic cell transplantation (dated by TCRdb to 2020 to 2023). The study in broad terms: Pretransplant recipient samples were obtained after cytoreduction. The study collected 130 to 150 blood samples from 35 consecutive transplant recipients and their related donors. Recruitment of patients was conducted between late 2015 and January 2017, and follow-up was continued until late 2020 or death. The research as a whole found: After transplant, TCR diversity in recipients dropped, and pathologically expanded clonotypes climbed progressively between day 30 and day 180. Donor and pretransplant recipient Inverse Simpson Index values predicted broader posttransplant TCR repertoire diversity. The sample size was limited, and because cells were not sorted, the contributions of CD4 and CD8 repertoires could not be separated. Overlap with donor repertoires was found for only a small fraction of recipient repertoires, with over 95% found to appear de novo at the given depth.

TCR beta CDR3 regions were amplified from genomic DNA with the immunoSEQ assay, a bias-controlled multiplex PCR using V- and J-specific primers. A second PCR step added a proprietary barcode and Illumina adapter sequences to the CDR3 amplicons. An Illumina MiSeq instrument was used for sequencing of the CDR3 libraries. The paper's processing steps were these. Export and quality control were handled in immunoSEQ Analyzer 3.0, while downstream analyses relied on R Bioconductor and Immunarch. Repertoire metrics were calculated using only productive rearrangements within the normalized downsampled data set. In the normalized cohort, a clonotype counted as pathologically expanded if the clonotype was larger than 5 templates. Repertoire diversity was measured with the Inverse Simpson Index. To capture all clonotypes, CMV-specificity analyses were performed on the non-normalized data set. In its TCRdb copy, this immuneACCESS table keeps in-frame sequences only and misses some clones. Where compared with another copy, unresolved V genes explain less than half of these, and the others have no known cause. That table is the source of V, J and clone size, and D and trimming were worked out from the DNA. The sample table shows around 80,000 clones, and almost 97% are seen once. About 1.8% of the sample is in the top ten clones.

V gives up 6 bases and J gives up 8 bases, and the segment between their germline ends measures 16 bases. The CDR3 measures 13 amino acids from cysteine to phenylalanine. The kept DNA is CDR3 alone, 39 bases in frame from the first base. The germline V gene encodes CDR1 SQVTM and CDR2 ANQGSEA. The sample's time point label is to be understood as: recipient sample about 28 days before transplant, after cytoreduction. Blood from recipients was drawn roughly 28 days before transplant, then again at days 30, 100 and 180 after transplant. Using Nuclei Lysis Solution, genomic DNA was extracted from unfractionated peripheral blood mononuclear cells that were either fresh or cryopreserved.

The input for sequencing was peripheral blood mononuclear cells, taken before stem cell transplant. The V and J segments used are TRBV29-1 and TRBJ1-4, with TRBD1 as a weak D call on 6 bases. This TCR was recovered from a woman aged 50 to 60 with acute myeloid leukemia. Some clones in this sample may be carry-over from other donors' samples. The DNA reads TGCAGCGTCATTCTGCAGGGGAGCGAAAAACTGTTTTTT. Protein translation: CSVILQGSEKLFF.